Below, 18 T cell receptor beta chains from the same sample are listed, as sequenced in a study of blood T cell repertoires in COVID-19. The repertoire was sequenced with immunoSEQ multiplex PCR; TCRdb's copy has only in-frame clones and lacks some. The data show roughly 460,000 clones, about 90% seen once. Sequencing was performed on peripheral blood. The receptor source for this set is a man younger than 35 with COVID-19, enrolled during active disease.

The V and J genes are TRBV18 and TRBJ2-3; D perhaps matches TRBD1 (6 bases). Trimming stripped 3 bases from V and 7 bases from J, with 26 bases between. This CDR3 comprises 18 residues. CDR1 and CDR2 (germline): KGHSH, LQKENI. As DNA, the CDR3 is TGTGCCAGCTCACCGATCTTAGCAGGGGATAGTCACAGATATACGCAGTATTTT. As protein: CASSPILAGDSHRYTQYF.

Written as DNA, the CDR3 is TGTGCCAGTAGTATGGGACTCCTCTATGGCTACACCTTC. Its translation is CASSMGLLYGYTF. V usage is TRBV19 and J usage is TRBJ1-2, with D possibly being TRBD1 (5 bases). Trimming took 3 bases from V and 4 from J, leaving 9 bases between them. This CDR3 has 13 residues. The germline V gene has CDR1 LNHDA and CDR2 SQIVND (reference sequence).

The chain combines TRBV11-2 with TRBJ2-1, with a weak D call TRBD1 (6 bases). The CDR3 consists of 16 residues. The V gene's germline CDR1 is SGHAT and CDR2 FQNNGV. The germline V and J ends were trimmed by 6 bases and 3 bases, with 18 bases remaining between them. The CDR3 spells CASRGGSGTGYNEQFF. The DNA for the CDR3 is TGTGCCAGCAGAGGGGGATCCGGGACGGGCTACAATGAGCAGTTCTTC. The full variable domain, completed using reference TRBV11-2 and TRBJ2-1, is EAGVAQSPRYKIIEKRQSVAFWCNPISGHATLYWYQQILGQGPKLLIQFQNNGVVDDSQLPKDRFSAERLKGVDSTLKIQPAKLEDSAVYLCASRGGSGTGYNEQFFGPGTRLTVL.

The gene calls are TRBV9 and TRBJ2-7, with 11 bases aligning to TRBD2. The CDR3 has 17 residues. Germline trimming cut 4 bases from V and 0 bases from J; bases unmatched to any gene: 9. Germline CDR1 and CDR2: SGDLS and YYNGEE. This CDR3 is CASSPQSLAGGSYEQYF. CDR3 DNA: TGTGCCAGCAGCCCCCAGAGTCTAGCGGGAGGCTCCTACGAGCAGTACTTC.

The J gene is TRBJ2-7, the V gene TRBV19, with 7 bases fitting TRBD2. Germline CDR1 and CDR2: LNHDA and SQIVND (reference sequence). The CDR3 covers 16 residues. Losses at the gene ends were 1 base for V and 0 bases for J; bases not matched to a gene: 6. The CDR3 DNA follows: TGTGCCAGTAGTATAGTGGGGGGAGGGAGCTCCTACGAGCAGTACTTC. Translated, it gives CASSIVGGGSSYEQYF.

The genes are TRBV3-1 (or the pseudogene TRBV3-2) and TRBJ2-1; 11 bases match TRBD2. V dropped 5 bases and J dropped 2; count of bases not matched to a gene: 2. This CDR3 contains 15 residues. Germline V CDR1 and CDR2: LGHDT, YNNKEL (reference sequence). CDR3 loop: CASSSSGGAYNEQFF. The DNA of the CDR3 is TGTGCCAGCAGCAGTAGCGGGGGGGCCTACAATGAGCAGTTCTTC.

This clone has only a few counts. CDR3 in amino acids: CASSVAGAYNEQFF. In nucleotides, the CDR3 is TGTGCCAGCAGCGTTGCGGGGGCCTACAATGAGCAGTTCTTC. The rearrangement uses TRBV9 and TRBJ2-1; 7 bases agree with TRBD2. The CDR3 is 14 residues long. Germline V gene lookup returns CDR1 SGDLS and CDR2 YYNGEE. Trimming took 2 bases from V and 2 from J; bases not matched to a gene: 1.

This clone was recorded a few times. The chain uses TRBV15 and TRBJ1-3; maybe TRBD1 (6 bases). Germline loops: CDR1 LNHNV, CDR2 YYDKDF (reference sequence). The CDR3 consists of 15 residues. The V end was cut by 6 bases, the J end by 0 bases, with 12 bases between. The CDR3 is CATRISGVSGNTIYF. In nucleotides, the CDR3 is TGTGCCACCAGGATCTCAGGGGTCTCTGGAAACACCATATATTTT.

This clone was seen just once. The CDR3 loop is CASSLVPIGAGVYEQYF. Here the CDR3 DNA reads TGTGCCAGCAGTTTAGTCCCCATAGGAGCGGGAGTCTACGAGCAGTACTTC. V and J are TRBV27 and TRBJ2-7; 8 bases map to TRBD2. Germline values: CDR1 MNHEY, CDR2 SMNVEV (reference sequence). CDR3 length: 17 amino acids. J was trimmed by 3 bases and V by 2 bases; bases with no gene match: 12.

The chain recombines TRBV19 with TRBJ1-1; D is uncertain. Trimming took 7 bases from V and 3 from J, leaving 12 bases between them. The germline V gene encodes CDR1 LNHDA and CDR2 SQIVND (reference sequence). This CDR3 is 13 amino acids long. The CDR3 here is CASNAVHYTEAFF. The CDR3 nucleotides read TGTGCCAGTAATGCAGTCCATTACACTGAAGCTTTCTTT.

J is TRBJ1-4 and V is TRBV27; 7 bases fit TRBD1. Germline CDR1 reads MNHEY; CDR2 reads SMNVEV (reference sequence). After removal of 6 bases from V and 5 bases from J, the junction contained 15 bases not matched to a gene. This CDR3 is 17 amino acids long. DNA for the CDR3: TGTGCCAGCAGGAAGGAATCGAGGGGGCTCCAAAATGAAAAACTGTTTTTT. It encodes CASRKESRGLQNEKLFF.

CDR3 protein: CASSQMDSAYNEQFF. CDR3 coding DNA: TGTGCCAGCTCCCAGATGGACAGTGCCTACAATGAGCAGTTCTTC. The chain joins TRBV18 to TRBJ2-1; D is possibly TRBD1 (6 bases). The ends were cut back, 6 bases at V and 2 bases at J, with 14 bases in the middle. The CDR3 runs 15 residues. The germline gives CDR1 KGHSH, CDR2 LQKENI.

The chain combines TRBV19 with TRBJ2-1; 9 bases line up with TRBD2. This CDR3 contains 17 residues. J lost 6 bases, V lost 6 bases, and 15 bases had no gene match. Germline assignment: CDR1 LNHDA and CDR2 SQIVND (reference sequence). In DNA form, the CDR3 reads TGTGCCAGTAGATCGACCGTAGCGGGAGTGGTTTCCAATGAGCAGTTCTTC. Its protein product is CASRSTVAGVVSNEQFF.

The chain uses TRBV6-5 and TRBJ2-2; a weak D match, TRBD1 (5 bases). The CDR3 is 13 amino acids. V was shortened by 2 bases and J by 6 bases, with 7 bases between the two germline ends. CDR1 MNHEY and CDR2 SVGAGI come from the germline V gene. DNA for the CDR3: TGTGCCAGCAGTTACGGGGCGTCCGGGGAGCTGTTTTTT. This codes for CASSYGASGELFF.

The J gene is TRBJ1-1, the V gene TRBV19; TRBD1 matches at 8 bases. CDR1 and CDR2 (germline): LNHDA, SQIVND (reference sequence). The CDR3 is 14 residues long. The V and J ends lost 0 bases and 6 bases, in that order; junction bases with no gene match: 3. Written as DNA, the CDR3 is TGTGCCAGTAGTATAGATCCGGACAGGGCTGAAGCTTTCTTT. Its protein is CASSIDPDRAEAFF.

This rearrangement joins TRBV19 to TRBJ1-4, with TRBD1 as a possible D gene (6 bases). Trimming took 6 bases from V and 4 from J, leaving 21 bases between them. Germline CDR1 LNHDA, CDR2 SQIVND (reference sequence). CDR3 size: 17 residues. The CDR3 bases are TGTGCCAGTAGACCCTCAGCAGGGGTTGGAAGTAATGAAAAACTGTTTTTT. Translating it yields CASRPSAGVGSNEKLFF.

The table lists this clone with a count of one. As DNA, the CDR3 is TGTGCCACCAGCATTGAACTCCTAAGCAATCAGCCCCAGCATTTT. Residues: CATSIELLSNQPQHF. V usage is TRBV15 and J usage is TRBJ1-5; D unresolved. The germline CDR1 and CDR2 sequences are LNHNV and YYDKDF (reference sequence). Trimming stripped 4 bases from V and 1 base from J, with 11 bases between. This CDR3 region has 15 residues.

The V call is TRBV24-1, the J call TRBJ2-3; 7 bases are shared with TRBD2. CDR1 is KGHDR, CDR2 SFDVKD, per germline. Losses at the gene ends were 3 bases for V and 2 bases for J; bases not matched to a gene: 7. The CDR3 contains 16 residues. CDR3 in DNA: TGTGCCACCAGTGATGAGGAGGGAGGGCCCACAGATACGCAGTATTTT. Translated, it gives CATSDEEGGPTDTQYF.